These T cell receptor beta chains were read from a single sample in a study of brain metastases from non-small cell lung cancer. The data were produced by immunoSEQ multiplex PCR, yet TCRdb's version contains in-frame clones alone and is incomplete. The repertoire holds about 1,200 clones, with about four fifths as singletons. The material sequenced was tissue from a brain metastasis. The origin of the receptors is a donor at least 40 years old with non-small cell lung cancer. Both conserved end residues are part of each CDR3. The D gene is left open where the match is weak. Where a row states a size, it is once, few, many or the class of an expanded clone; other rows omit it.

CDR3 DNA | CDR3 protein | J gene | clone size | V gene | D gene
TGTGCCAGCAGCTTGGCTGGGGCCACCGGGGAGCTGTTTTTT | CASSLAGATGELFF | TRBJ2-2 | - | TRBV5-4 | -
TGTGCTAGTGGTTTGAGGGGGGGCGGAGAGACCCAGTACTTC | CASGLRGGGETQYF | TRBJ2-5 | - | TRBV12-5 | -
TGTGCCAGCAGCACTAGCGGGGGAAGCACAGATACGCAGTATTTT | CASSTSGGSTDTQYF | TRBJ2-3 | once | TRBV2 | TRBD2
TGTGCCAGCTTATCTGGAAACACCATATATTTT | CASLSGNTIYF | TRBJ1-3 | - | TRBV27 | -
TGTGCCAGCAGTTCTATGGCGGGACCCTCGGCTGTGCAGTACTTC | CASSSMAGPSAVQYF | TRBJ2-7 | - | TRBV28 | -
TGTGCCAGCAGGCACCCGGCGGGGGCGTATGGCTACACCTTC | CASRHPAGAYGYTF | TRBJ1-2 | few | TRBV6-5 | -
TGTGCCACCAGCAGAGGACCCGACATGGGTAACAATGAGCAGTTCTTC | CATSRGPDMGNNEQFF | TRBJ2-1 | few | TRBV15 | -
TGCAGTGCTAACGTCAACTATGGCTACACCTTC | CSANVNYGYTF | TRBJ1-2 | once | TRBV20-1 | -
TGTGCCAGCAGTTACTCGACAAGCGGGGATTACGAGCAGTACTTC | CASSYSTSGDYEQYF | TRBJ2-7 | - | TRBV6-5 | TRBD2
TGTGCCAGCAGTTCCCCAGGGACTAGCGGGGGCTTCGGACACCGGGGAGCTGTTTTT | CASSSPGTSGGFGHRGAVF | TRBJ2-2 | once | TRBV28 | TRBD2
TGCGCCAGCAGCTTGAATGTTAATGAAAAACTGTTTTTT | CASSLNVNEKLFF | TRBJ1-4 | - | TRBV5-1 | -
TGTGCCAGCAGCTTGAGACGTCTGAGATATGGCTACACCTTC | CASSLRRLRYGYTF | TRBJ1-2 | once | TRBV5-8 | -
TGTGCCAGCAGTCCGGGGTGGGCCAACGTCCTGACTTTC | CASSPGWANVLTF | TRBJ2-6 | once | TRBV27 | -
TGTGCCAGCAGCCCACAGAATTACGAGCAGTACTTC | CASSPQNYEQYF | TRBJ2-7 | - | TRBV7-9 | -
TGTGCCTGGAGTGTAGGGACAGGGCTAGGGCAGCCCCAGCATTTT | CAWSVGTGLGQPQHF | TRBJ1-5 | - | TRBV30 | TRBD1
TGTGCCAGCCTAAGTCAGGGGAACTCCTACAATGAGCAGTTCTTC | CASLSQGNSYNEQFF | TRBJ2-1 | - | TRBV2 | -
TGCACCAGCAGTTCAAGGCGTTTGTGCACAAGTCGGGCCAACGTCCTGACTTTC | CTSSSRRLCTSRANVLTF | TRBJ2-6 | - | TRBV1 | -
TGTGCCAGCAGTACCGACCTCGACAGGGTGAATGGCTACACCTTC | CASSTDLDRVNGYTF | TRBJ1-2 | - | TRBV2 | TRBD1
TGTGCCAGCAGTGAAATCGTCGGGAGTTATGGCTACACCTTC | CASSEIVGSYGYTF | TRBJ1-2 | - | TRBV2 | -
TGTGCCAGTAGTATAAATTCTCGGGGGCCCACCTATGGCTACACCTTC | CASSINSRGPTYGYTF | TRBJ1-2 | - | TRBV19 | -
TGCGCCAGCCGGGTAGGCAGAACCACAGATACGCAGTATTTT | CASRVGRTTDTQYF | TRBJ2-3 | - | TRBV4-1 | -
TGTGCCAGCAGCCCGGGGTTGGCCGGGGAGCTGTTTTTT | CASSPGLAGELFF | TRBJ2-2 | - | TRBV12-3/TRBV12-4 | -
TGTGCCAGCAGCTACAGGGGCGGCTCCTACGAGCAGTACTTC | CASSYRGGSYEQYF | TRBJ2-7 | - | TRBV11-1 | TRBD1
TGTGCCAGCAGCTCGGGACTACAAGAGACCCAGTACTTC | CASSSGLQETQYF | TRBJ2-5 | - | TRBV7-8 | TRBD2
TGTGCCAGCAGCCAAGATCCACAGCACCAAGAGACCCAGTACTTC | CASSQDPQHQETQYF | TRBJ2-5 | - | TRBV4-2 | -
TGTGCCAGTAGTATAGGGGCCGCAGGGGCGTCCTACGAGCAGTACTTC | CASSIGAAGASYEQYF | TRBJ2-7 | - | TRBV19 | -